A selection of T cell receptor beta chains follows, all from one sample in a study of T cell responses to AZD1222 COVID-19 vaccine. The repertoire was sequenced with immunoSEQ multiplex PCR; TCRdb's copy has only in-frame clones and lacks some. The sample lists some 120,000 clones; 92% were seen once. The starting material was peripheral blood, obtained on day 0 of AZD1222 vaccination. Every receptor here comes from an adult in good health. CDR3s include the opening cysteine and the closing phenylalanine or tryptophan. A D gene is named only where the DNA matches it firmly. Some rows have no size entry. The others give once, few or many, or a class for an expanded clone.

D | size | J | V | length | CDR3 | DNA
TRBD1 | once | TRBJ2-4 | TRBV11-3 | 16 | CASSPTSGGGRNIQYF | TGTGCCAGCAGCCCAACGTCAGGGGGCGGCAGAAACATTCAGTACTTC
TRBD1 | - | TRBJ1-5 | TRBV2 | 13 | CASAGQRNQPQHF | TGTGCCAGCGCGGGACAGCGAAATCAGCCCCAGCATTTT
TRBD2 | - | TRBJ2-7 | TRBV30 | 13 | CAWSGTSLGEQYF | TGTGCCTGGAGTGGGACTAGCCTAGGCGAGCAGTACTTC
- | once | TRBJ2-1 | TRBV7-7 | 16 | CASSLEGTSPIDEQFF | TGTGCTAGCAGCTTAGAAGGAACTAGCCCGATCGATGAGCAGTTCTTC
TRBD1 | - | TRBJ2-7 | TRBV5-1 | 14 | CASSLGTGYYEQYF | TGCGCCAGCAGCTTGGGGACAGGGTACTACGAGCAGTACTTC
TRBD1 | once | TRBJ1-6 | TRBV5-6 | 14 | CASSFGQGNSPLHF | TGTGCCAGCAGCTTCGGACAGGGCAATTCACCCCTCCACTTT
TRBD1 | once | TRBJ2-4 | TRBV10-1 | 16 | CASSATGEEAKNIQYF | TGCGCCAGCAGCGCGACAGGGGAGGAGGCCAAAAACATTCAGTACTTC
TRBD1 | - | TRBJ2-3 | TRBV7-6 | 16 | CASSQTGTGGIDTQYF | TGTGCCAGCAGCCAAACCGGGACAGGGGGCATAGATACGCAGTATTTT
TRBD1 | - | TRBJ2-3 | TRBV5-1 | 12 | CASTDRTDTQYF | TGCGCCAGCACGGACAGGACAGATACGCAGTATTTT
- | - | TRBJ2-3 | TRBV7-9 | 15 | CASSLTGSFADTQYF | TGTGCCAGCAGCTTAACAGGTTCGTTCGCAGATACGCAGTATTTT
- | few | TRBJ1-3 | TRBV19 | 15 | CASSWQGDSGNTIYF | TGTGCCAGTAGTTGGCAGGGAGACTCTGGAAACACCATATATTTT
TRBD1 | - | TRBJ1-1 | TRBV12-5 | 14 | CASGSGQGNTEAFF | TGTGCTAGTGGTTCGGGACAGGGAAACACTGAAGCTTTCTTT
- | once | TRBJ1-4 | TRBV12-5 | 15 | CASGIRTKRAEKLFF | TGTGCTAGTGGTATTCGGACAAAGAGGGCTGAAAAACTGTTTTTT
TRBD2 | few | TRBJ2-1 | TRBV4-2 | 14 | CASSQREAIYEQFF | TGTGCCAGCAGCCAGCGGGAGGCAATATATGAGCAGTTCTTC
TRBD1 | few | TRBJ1-1 | TRBV7-9 | 15 | CASTPQGGAVTEAFF | TGTGCCAGCACCCCTCAGGGGGGGGCGGTCACTGAAGCTTTCTTT
- | - | TRBJ1-2 | TRBV19 | 12 | CATRGGSYGYTF | TGTGCCACCCGAGGGGGAAGCTATGGCTACACCTTC
- | - | TRBJ1-1 | TRBV2 | 13 | CASKGEYNTEAFF | TGTGCCAGCAAGGGGGAGTATAACACTGAAGCTTTCTTT
- | few | TRBJ2-7 | TRBV25-1 | 13 | CASSEFRVGEQYF | TGTGCCAGCAGTGAATTTAGGGTTGGCGAGCAGTACTTC
- | - | TRBJ2-6 | TRBV29-1 | 16 | CSVDDGSLSGANVLTF | TGCAGCGTTGACGATGGCTCTCTGTCTGGGGCCAACGTCCTGACTTTC
TRBD1 | - | TRBJ1-1 | TRBV27 | 14 | CASSLSWTGGEAFF | TGTGCCAGCAGTTTATCGTGGACAGGGGGCGAAGCTTTCTTT
- | - | TRBJ1-4 | TRBV28 | 15 | CASSSSAGSGEKLFF | -
- | few | TRBJ1-1 | TRBV2 | 16 | CASSPPERGQNTEAFF | TGTGCCAGCAGCCCCCCAGAACGGGGACAGAACACTGAAGCTTTCTTT
TRBD2 | - | TRBJ2-1 | TRBV7-9 | 16 | CASREQGTSGRNEQFF | TGTGCCAGCAGAGAACAGGGGACTAGCGGGAGGAATGAGCAGTTCTTC
- | - | TRBJ1-5 | TRBV28 | 13 | CASRGGLDQPQHF | TGTGCCAGCCGCGGAGGGTTAGATCAGCCCCAGCATTTT
TRBD2 | - | TRBJ2-7 | TRBV28 | 13 | CASRRGPGGEQYF | TGTGCCAGCAGGCGGGGACCGGGGGGCGAGCAGTACTTC
TRBD1 | - | TRBJ1-5 | TRBV5-1 | 14 | CASSLGDRAQPQHF | TGCGCCAGCAGCTTGGGGGACAGGGCTCAGCCCCAGCATTTT
TRBD2 | - | TRBJ2-7 | TRBV7-9 | 16 | CASSLQTSSRIYEQYF | TGTGCCAGCAGCCTGCAGACTAGCTCAAGGATCTACGAGCAGTACTTC
TRBD1 | - | TRBJ2-7 | TRBV24-1 | 14 | CATSDPGQGDEQYF | TGTGCCACCAGTGACCCGGGACAGGGGGACGAGCAGTACTTC
- | - | TRBJ2-5 | TRBV19 | 15 | CASSSGTPSKETQYF | TGTGCCAGTAGTTCCGGGACACCATCCAAAGAGACCCAGTACTTC
- | - | TRBJ2-7 | TRBV30 | 12 | CAWRDGVYEQYF | TGTGCCTGGCGCGACGGGGTCTACGAGCAGTACTTC
TRBD1 | once | TRBJ1-1 | TRBV18 | 18 | CASSPFSTGWERNTEAFF | TGTGCCAGCTCACCATTTTCGACAGGGTGGGAGAGAAACACTGAAGCTTTCTTT
- | - | TRBJ2-1 | TRBV6-4 | 16 | CASSYEADSSYNEQFF | TGTGCCAGCAGCTATGAAGCCGACAGCTCCTACAATGAGCAGTTCTTC
- | - | TRBJ2-7 | TRBV6-5 | 15 | CASSLRSSGSYEQYF | TGTGCCAGCAGCCTCAGATCCAGCGGCTCCTACGAGCAGTACTTC
TRBD2 | - | TRBJ2-1 | TRBV9 | 14 | CASSTSGRLDEQFF | TGTGCCAGCTCGACTAGCGGGAGGTTAGATGAGCAGTTCTTC
- | - | TRBJ1-2 | TRBV4-1 | 15 | CASSQDWREGGGYTF | TGCGCCAGCAGCCAAGATTGGAGGGAAGGGGGAGGCTACACCTTC
TRBD1 | few | TRBJ1-5 | TRBV6-6 | 15 | CASSYAGRGNQPQHF | TGTGCCAGCAGTTACGCAGGCAGGGGGAATCAGCCCCAGCATTTT
- | once | TRBJ1-4 | TRBV5-1 | 13 | CASSRTANEKLFF | TGCGCCAGCAGCCGAACGGCTAATGAAAAACTGTTTTTT
- | - | TRBJ2-7 | TRBV3-1/TRBV3-2 | 14 | CASSPQTSSYEQYF | TGTGCCAGCAGCCCACAAACTAGTTCTTACGAGCAGTACTTC
TRBD1 | - | TRBJ2-2 | TRBV27 | 17 | CASRALNRGQNTGELFF | TGTGCCAGCAGGGCTCTAAACAGGGGGCAGAACACCGGGGAGCTGTTTTTT
TRBD1 | once | TRBJ1-1 | TRBV10-2 | 15 | CASKGARETGTEAFF | TGCGCCAGCAAGGGGGCCAGGGAGACCGGCACTGAAGCTTTCTTT
TRBD1 | - | TRBJ1-6 | TRBV2 | 17 | CASTSRRTGGSLSPLHF | TGTGCCAGCACTTCGAGGCGGACAGGGGGCTCCCTTTCACCCCTCCACTTT
TRBD1 | - | TRBJ2-7 | TRBV5-1 | 14 | CASSRGQGTYEQYF | TGCGCCAGCAGCCGGGGACAGGGCACCTACGAGCAGTACTTC
TRBD2 | - | TRBJ2-3 | TRBV5-4 | 16 | CASSGKAGGGTDTQYF | TGTGCCAGCAGCGGCAAAGCGGGAGGAGGCACAGATACGCAGTATTTT
- | - | TRBJ1-1 | TRBV27 | 13 | CASSWDLNTEAFF | TGTGCCAGCAGTTGGGACCTGAACACTGAAGCTTTCTTT
TRBD2 | - | TRBJ2-1 | TRBV5-5 | 15 | CASSLGLAAVNEQFF | TGTGCCAGCAGCTTAGGGCTAGCGGCTGTGAATGAGCAGTTCTTC
TRBD2 | - | TRBJ2-1 | TRBV9 | 14 | CASSRSSGRNEQFF | TGTGCCAGCAGCCGCTCTAGCGGGAGGAATGAGCAGTTCTTC
- | once | TRBJ2-5 | TRBV28 | 13 | CASSPQALRTQYF | TGTGCCAGCAGTCCGCAGGCCTTGAGGACCCAGTACTTC
TRBD2 | - | TRBJ2-1 | TRBV5-1 | 16 | CASSSSGLAGGDEQFF | TGCGCCAGCAGCTCCTCTGGACTAGCGGGAGGGGATGAGCAGTTCTTC
TRBD1 | - | TRBJ1-1 | TRBV7-7 | 13 | CASSRTGVTEAFF | TGTGCTAGCAGCCGGACAGGGGTCACTGAAGCTTTCTTT
TRBD1 | - | TRBJ1-5 | TRBV15 | 16 | CATSRGDSGGTQPQHF | TGTGCCACCAGCAGAGGGGACAGTGGGGGCACCCAGCCCCAGCATTTT
TRBD1 | few | TRBJ1-3 | TRBV15 | 16 | CATSRIQGAQGNTIYF | TGTGCCACCAGCAGAATACAGGGGGCGCAAGGAAACACCATATATTTT
- | few | TRBJ1-2 | TRBV3-1/TRBV3-2 | 12 | CASSQAGYGYTF | TGTGCCAGCAGCCAAGCGGGCTATGGCTACACCTTC
- | once | TRBJ1-2 | TRBV29-1 | 12 | CSVEGGAYGYTF | TGCAGCGTTGAAGGGGGGGCTTATGGCTACACCTTC
TRBD1 | - | TRBJ2-2 | TRBV24-1 | 17 | CATSDPTGGANTGELFF | TGTGCCACCAGTGACCCGACAGGGGGCGCGAACACCGGGGAGCTGTTTTTT
- | - | TRBJ2-1 | TRBV6-5 | 13 | CASTEYENNEQFF | TGTGCCAGCACCGAATATGAGAACAATGAGCAGTTCTTC
- | once | TRBJ1-1 | TRBV4-2 | 13 | CASSQGFDTEAFF | TGTGCCAGCAGCCAAGGGTTCGACACTGAAGCTTTCTTT
- | - | TRBJ2-1 | TRBV15 | 16 | CATSSPLRVSYNEQFF | TGTGCCACCAGCAGCCCCTTAAGGGTGTCCTACAATGAGCAGTTCTTC
TRBD1 | - | TRBJ2-2 | TRBV18 | 15 | CASSATGAVTGELFF | TGTGCCAGCTCGGCCACAGGGGCGGTGACCGGGGAGCTGTTTTTT
- | few | TRBJ1-1 | TRBV5-4 | 15 | CASSFELGLNTEAFF | TGTGCCAGCAGCTTCGAGCTGGGGCTGAACACTGAAGCTTTCTTT